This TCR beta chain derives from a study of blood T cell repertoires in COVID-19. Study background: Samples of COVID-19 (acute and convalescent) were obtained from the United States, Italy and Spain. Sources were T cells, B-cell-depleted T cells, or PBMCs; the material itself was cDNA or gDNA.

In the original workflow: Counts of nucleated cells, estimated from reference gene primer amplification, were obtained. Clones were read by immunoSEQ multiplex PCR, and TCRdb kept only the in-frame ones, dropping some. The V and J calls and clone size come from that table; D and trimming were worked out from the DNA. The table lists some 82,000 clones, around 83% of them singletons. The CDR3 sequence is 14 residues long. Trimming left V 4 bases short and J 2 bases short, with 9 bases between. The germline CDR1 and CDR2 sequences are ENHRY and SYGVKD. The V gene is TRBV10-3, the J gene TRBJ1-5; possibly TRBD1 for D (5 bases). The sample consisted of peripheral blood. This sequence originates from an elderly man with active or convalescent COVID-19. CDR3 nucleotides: TGTGCCATCAGTGTGGAACAGGGCAATCAGCCCCAGCATTTT. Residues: CAISVEQGNQPQHF.